This is a list of T cell receptor beta chains from one sample in a study of early T cells in non-severe SARS-CoV-2 infection. MiXCR, applied by TCRdb to the 5' RACE reads, yields one record per CDR3 protein. The table shows about 50,000 distinct CDR3 sequences, with less than 6.5% occurring only once. The sequenced sample was whole blood, obtained at baseline. These receptors originate from an adult who was a healthcare worker with PCR-confirmed SARS-CoV-2 infection or an uninfected control (not recorded which). CDR3s include the opening cysteine and the closing phenylalanine or tryptophan. Each record gives: clone size, J gene, CDR3 length, D gene, V gene, CDR3 protein, CDR3 DNA. A D gene is named only where the DNA matches it firmly. The listing skips clone size in some rows; elsewhere it reads once, few, many or a size class.

>many|TRBJ2-1|16|-|TRBV2
CASSGRLRALFNEQFF
TGTGCCAGCAGTGGTCGGTTGCGGGCCCTTTTCAATGAGCAGTTCTTC
>-|TRBJ1-3|15|-|TRBV2
CASSENSVSGNTIYF
TGTGCCAGCAGTGAAAACAGTGTCTCTGGAAACACCATATATTTT
>many|TRBJ2-4|13|-|TRBV12-3/TRBV12-4
CASSLGRKNIQYF
TGTGCCAGCAGTTTAGGTCGAAAAAACATTCAGTACTTC
>many|TRBJ2-5|15|-|TRBV2
CASSESQGRRETQYF
TGTGCCAGCAGTGAATCTCAGGGACGCCGAGAGACCCAGTACTTC
>many|TRBJ1-2|11|-|TRBV24-1
CATGGSLGYTF
TGTGCCACCGGAGGGTCCCTTGGCTACACCTTC
>many|TRBJ2-5|14|-|TRBV6-1
CASRPGSRQETQYF
TGTGCCAGCAGGCCCGGGAGTAGGCAAGAGACCCAGTACTTC
>many|TRBJ2-5|12|-|TRBV29-1
CSVEVGSETQYF
TGCAGCGTTGAGGTGGGATCGGAGACCCAGTACTTC
>many|TRBJ1-6|16|TRBD1|TRBV7-6
CASSLTPGQGNSPLHF
TGTGCCAGCAGCTTAACCCCGGGACAGGGAAATTCACCCCTCCACTTT
>many|TRBJ2-1|14|-|TRBV7-9
CASSPGGGADEQFF
TGTGCCAGCAGCCCAGGCGGCGGAGCGGATGAGCAGTTCTTC
>few|TRBJ1-1|12|TRBD1|TRBV29-1
CSVDRTGTEAFF
TGCAGCGTAGACCGGACAGGCACTGAAGCTTTCTTT
>-|TRBJ2-2|14|TRBD2|TRBV29-1
CSVVWTSRPGELFF
TGCAGCGTTGTATGGACTAGCAGACCAGGGGAGCTGTTTTTT
>-|TRBJ2-2|16|-|TRBV18
CASSPPASADTGELFF
TGTGCCAGCTCACCACCCGCTAGCGCCGACACCGGGGAGCTGTTTTTT
>many|TRBJ2-3|14|TRBD1|TRBV5-1
CASSLGTGADTQYF
TGCGCCAGCAGCTTGGGGACAGGGGCAGATACGCAGTATTTT
>-|TRBJ2-1|15|TRBD2|TRBV11-3
CASSITSGSFDEQFF
TGTGCCAGCAGCATTACTAGCGGGAGTTTCGATGAGCAGTTCTTC
>many|TRBJ2-3|12|TRBD2|TRBV19
CASSIRTSMQYF
TGTGCCAGTAGTATCAGGACTAGCATGCAGTATTTT
>many|TRBJ2-5|16|TRBD2|TRBV4-1
CASSRGGGAGEETQYF
TGCGCCAGCAGCCGGGGCGGTGGAGCGGGGGAAGAGACCCAGTACTTC
>many|TRBJ2-2|19|TRBD2|TRBV11-3
CASSSTLLAGGPNVGELFF
TGTGCCAGCAGCTCCACCCTACTAGCGGGAGGGCCCAACGTCGGGGAGCTGTTTTTT
>many|TRBJ2-1|13|-|TRBV5-6
CASIWGGNNEQFF
TGTGCCAGCATATGGGGGGGCAACAATGAGCAGTTCTTC
>many|TRBJ1-6|13|-|TRBV28
CASSFLQSSPLHF
TGTGCCAGCAGTTTTCTCCAAAGTTCACCCCTCCACTTT
>many|TRBJ2-3|17|TRBD2|TRBV5-1
CASSLAGLAGGQDTQYF
TGCGCCAGCAGCTTGGCCGGGCTAGCGGGAGGGCAAGATACGCAGTATTTT
>many|TRBJ1-1|14|-|TRBV6-4
CASSDSPGNTEAFF
TGTGCCAGCAGTGACTCACCCGGGAACACTGAAGCTTTCTTT
>-|TRBJ2-4|16|-|TRBV11-3
CASSLSTGVAKNIQYF
TGTGCCAGCAGCTTATCGACGGGAGTCGCCAAAAACATTCAGTACTTC
>many|TRBJ2-7|14|TRBD2|TRBV28
CASWDGTSGYEQYF
TGTGCCAGCTGGGACGGGACTAGCGGATACGAGCAGTACTTC
>medium-sized|TRBJ2-3|15|-|TRBV12-3/TRBV12-4
CASLRGPTLTDTQYF
TGTGCCAGCCTCCGGGGGCCTACATTGACAGATACGCAGTATTTT
>-|TRBJ1-1|12|-|TRBV20-1
CSASPGATEAFF
TGCAGTGCTAGTCCGGGGGCCACTGAAGCTTTCTTT
>few|TRBJ1-5|13|-|TRBV11-2
CASSLVEDQPQHF
TGTGCCAGCAGCTTAGTTGAGGATCAGCCCCAGCATTTT
>-|TRBJ2-1|15|-|TRBV6-6
CASSYRGTSYNEQFF
TGTGCCAGCAGTTACCGGGGGACATCCTACAATGAGCAGTTCTTC
>many|TRBJ2-3|16|TRBD2|TRBV7-3
CASSAGLADGTDTQYF
TGTGCCAGCAGCGCGGGACTAGCGGATGGCACAGATACGCAGTATTTT
>many|TRBJ1-6|12|-|TRBV12-3/TRBV12-4
CASSLYEGPLHF
TGTGCCAGCAGTTTATACGAGGGACCCCTCCACTTT
>-|TRBJ1-5|16|-|TRBV5-1
CASSPGLGNSNQPQHF
TGCGCCAGCAGCCCGGGACTGGGTAATAGCAATCAGCCCCAGCATTTT
>many|TRBJ2-1|17|-|TRBV28
CASSTRLPGRYYNEQFF
TGTGCCAGCTCCACTCGTCTTCCGGGGCGGTACTACAATGAGCAGTTCTTC
>many|TRBJ2-2|13|-|TRBV18
CASSPPNTGELFF
TGTGCCAGCTCGCCCCCGAACACCGGGGAGCTGTTTTTT
>few|TRBJ2-7|13|-|TRBV12-3/TRBV12-4
CASSSGAPYEQYF
TGTGCCAGCAGTTCAGGGGCGCCCTACGAGCAGTACTTC
>many|TRBJ2-5|14|-|TRBV27
CASSLSSSRETQYF
TGTGCCAGCAGTTTGTCTAGCAGCCGAGAGACCCAGTACTTC
>many|TRBJ1-2|18|-|TRBV11-2
CASSLGIGNIGRGRGYTF
TGTGCCAGCAGCTTAGGTATCGGGAACATCGGCAGGGGAAGGGGCTACACCTTC
>few|TRBJ1-2|14|-|TRBV6-1
CASSDGPDYYGYTF
TGTGCCAGCAGTGATGGACCCGACTACTATGGCTACACCTTC
>few|TRBJ2-7|13|-|TRBV7-2
CASCDHGPYEQYF
TGTGCCAGCTGCGATCACGGCCCCTACGAGCAGTACTTC
>many|TRBJ2-3|15|TRBD2|TRBV7-9
CASSLVSGTTDTQYF
TGTGCCAGCAGCTTAGTTAGCGGGACCACAGATACGCAGTATTTT
>many|TRBJ1-5|14|-|TRBV5-5
CASRLDSVNQPQHF
TGTGCCAGCAGATTGGACAGCGTAAATCAGCCCCAGCATTTT
>many|TRBJ1-1|14|-|TRBV30
CAWSKTGLNTEAFF
TGTGCCTGGAGTAAAACAGGGCTGAACACTGAAGCTTTCTTT
>many|TRBJ2-6|16|-|TRBV5-1
CASSLILGSGANVLTF
TGCGCCAGCAGCTTAATTTTGGGCTCTGGGGCCAACGTCCTGACTTTC
>many|TRBJ2-3|15|TRBD1|TRBV2
CASRPGQGYTDTQYF
TGTGCCAGCAGGCCGGGACAGGGGTACACAGATACGCAGTATTTT
>few|TRBJ2-7|15|TRBD1|TRBV9
CASSPRTGGEYEQYF
TGTGCCAGCAGCCCCCGGACAGGGGGCGAATACGAGCAGTACTTC
>many|TRBJ2-2|16|TRBD1|TRBV15
CATSRDRQGGTGELFF
TGTGCCACCAGCAGAGATCGACAGGGCGGCACCGGGGAGCTGTTTTTT
>few|TRBJ2-5|15|TRBD1|TRBV19
CASSMGQAEEETQYF
TGTGCCAGTAGTATGGGACAGGCTGAAGAAGAGACCCAGTACTTC
>many|TRBJ2-7|14|-|TRBV29-1
CSVDRGEGGREQYF
TGCAGCGTTGATCGCGGCGAAGGGGGAAGGGAGCAGTACTTC
>many|TRBJ1-2|11|-|TRBV20-1
CSALGNYGYTF
TGCAGTGCTCTGGGGAACTATGGCTACACCTTC